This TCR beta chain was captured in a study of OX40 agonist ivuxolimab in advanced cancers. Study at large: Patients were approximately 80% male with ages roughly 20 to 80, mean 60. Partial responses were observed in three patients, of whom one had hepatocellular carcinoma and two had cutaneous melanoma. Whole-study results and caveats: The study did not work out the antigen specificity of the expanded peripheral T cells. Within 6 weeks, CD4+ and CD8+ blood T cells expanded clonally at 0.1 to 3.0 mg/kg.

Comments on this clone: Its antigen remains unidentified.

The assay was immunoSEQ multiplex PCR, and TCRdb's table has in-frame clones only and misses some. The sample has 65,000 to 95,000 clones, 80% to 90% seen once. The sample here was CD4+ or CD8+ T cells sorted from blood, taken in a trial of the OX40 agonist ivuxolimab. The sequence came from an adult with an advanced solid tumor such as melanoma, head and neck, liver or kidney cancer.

For the CDR3, the DNA is TGTGCCAGCAGGGGGGCTAGCGGGAACGTGGGCACCGGGGAGCTGTTTTTT. It specifies CASRGASGNVGTGELFF. The chain joins TRBV9 to TRBJ2-2; 9 bases line up with TRBD2. The ends lost 5 bases at V and 4 bases at J; junction bases unmatched: 12. The CDR3 consists of 17 residues. Germline values: CDR1 SGDLS, CDR2 YYNGEE. Combining the CDR3 with reference TRBV9 and TRBJ2-2 gives the whole variable domain DSGVTQTPKHLITATGQRVTLRCSPRSGDLSVYWYQQSLDQGLQFLIQYYNGEERAKGNILERFSAQQFPDLHSELNLSSLELGDSALYFCASRGASGNVGTGELFFGEGSRLTVL.